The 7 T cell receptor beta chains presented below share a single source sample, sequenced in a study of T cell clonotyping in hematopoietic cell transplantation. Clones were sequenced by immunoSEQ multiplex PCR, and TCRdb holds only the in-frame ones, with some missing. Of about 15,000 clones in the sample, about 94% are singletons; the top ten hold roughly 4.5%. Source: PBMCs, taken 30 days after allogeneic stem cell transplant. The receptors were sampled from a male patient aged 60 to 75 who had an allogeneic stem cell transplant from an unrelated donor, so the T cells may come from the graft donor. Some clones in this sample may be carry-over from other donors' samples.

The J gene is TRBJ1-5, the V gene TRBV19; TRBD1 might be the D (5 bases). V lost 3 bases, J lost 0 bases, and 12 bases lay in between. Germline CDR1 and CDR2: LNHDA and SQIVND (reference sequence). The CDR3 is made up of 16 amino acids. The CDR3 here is CASSIVTAYSNQPQHF. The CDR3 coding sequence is TGTGCCAGTAGTATTGTGACAGCTTATAGCAATCAGCCCCAGCATTTT.

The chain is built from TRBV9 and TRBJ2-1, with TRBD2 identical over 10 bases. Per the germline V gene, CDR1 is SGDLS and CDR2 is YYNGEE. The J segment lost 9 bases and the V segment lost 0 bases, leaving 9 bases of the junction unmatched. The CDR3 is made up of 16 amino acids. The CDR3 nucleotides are TGTGCCAGCAGCGTAGCTCTCAGCGGGGGGGAGGGTGAGCAGTTCTTC. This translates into CASSVALSGGEGEQFF.

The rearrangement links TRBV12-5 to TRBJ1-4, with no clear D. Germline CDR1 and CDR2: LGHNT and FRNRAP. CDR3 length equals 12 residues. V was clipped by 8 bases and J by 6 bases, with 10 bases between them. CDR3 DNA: TGTGCTAGTTGTGTATTTGATGAAAAACTGTTTTTT. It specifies CASCVFDEKLFF.

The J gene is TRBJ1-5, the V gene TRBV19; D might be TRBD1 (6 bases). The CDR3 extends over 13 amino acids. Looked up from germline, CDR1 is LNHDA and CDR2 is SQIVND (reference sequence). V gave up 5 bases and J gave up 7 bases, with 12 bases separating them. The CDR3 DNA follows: TGTGCCAGTAGTGTTCAGGGGATACAGCCCCAGCATTTT. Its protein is CASSVQGIQPQHF.

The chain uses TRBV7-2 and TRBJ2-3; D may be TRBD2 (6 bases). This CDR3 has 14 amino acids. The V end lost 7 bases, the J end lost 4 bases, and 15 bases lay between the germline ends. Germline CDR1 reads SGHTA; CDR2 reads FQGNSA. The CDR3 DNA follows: TGTGCCAGCACCCAGACTAGAAGGCCAGATACGCAGTATTTT. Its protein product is CASTQTRRPDTQYF.

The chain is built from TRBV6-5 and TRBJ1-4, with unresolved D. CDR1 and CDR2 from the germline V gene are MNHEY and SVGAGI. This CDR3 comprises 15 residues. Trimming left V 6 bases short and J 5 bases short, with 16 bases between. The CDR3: CASSFAGSPNEKLFF. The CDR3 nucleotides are TGTGCCAGCAGCTTCGCCGGGTCACCGAATGAAAAACTGTTTTTT.

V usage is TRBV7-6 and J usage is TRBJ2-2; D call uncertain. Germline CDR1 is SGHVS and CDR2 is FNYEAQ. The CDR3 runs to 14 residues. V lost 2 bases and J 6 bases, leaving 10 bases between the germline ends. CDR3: CASSLSQAPGELFF. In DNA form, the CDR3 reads TGTGCCAGCAGCTTATCGCAGGCCCCCGGGGAGCTGTTTTTT.